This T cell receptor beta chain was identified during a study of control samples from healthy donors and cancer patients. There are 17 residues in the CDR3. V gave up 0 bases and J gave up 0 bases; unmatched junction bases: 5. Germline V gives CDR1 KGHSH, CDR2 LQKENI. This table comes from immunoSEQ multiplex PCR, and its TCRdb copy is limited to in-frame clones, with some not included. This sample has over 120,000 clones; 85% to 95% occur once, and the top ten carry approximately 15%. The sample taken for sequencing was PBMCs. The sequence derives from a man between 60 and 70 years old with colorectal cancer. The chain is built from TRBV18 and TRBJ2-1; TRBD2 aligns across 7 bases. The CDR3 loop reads CASSPPGGLYSYNEQFF. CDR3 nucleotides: TGTGCCAGCTCACCACCGGGGGGACTATACTCCTACAATGAGCAGTTCTTC.